Each of the 17 T cell receptor beta chains below was sequenced from the same sample in a study of Ad26.COV2.S vaccination and SARS-CoV-2 variants. Treatment specified: roughly 18 received Ad26.COV2.S at low or high dose, single or two shots; five or six received placebo; per-sample allocation not given. Sampling took place 63 days after the first vaccine or placebo injection. Here immunoSEQ multiplex PCR was the method, and the copy in TCRdb shows in-frame clones only, minus some. The sample shows about 420,000 clones, roughly 90% of them seen only once. Sequencing used peripheral blood, obtained in a trial of Ad26.COV2.S vaccine versus placebo. The receptors derive from a person aged 18-60 years who received the Ad26.COV2.S COVID-19 vaccine or a placebo.

The gene calls are TRBV30 and TRBJ2-1; D remains unclear. Looked up from germline, CDR1 is GTSNPN and CDR2 is SVGIG (reference sequence). This CDR3 has 11 residues. V gave up 0 bases and J gave up 8 bases, with 5 bases separating them. The CDR3 DNA is TGTGCCTGGAGTGTAAAGGATGAGCAGTTCTTC. Amino acid sequence: CAWSVKDEQFF.

The chain is built from TRBV2 and TRBJ1-5; TRBD1 is a possible D gene (5 bases). Germline values: CDR1 SNHLY, CDR2 FYNNEI. The CDR3 length is 14 residues. With 5 bases removed from V and 7 bases from J, the gap between germline ends came to 15 bases. The CDR3 here is CASSSGSRGQPQHF. In DNA, the CDR3 is TGTGCCAGCAGTAGCGGCAGTCGGGGGCAGCCCCAGCATTTT.

The gene calls are TRBV7-8 and TRBJ1-1; D gene unclear. V was cut by 4 bases and J by 4 bases, with 16 bases left in between. The V gene's germline CDR1 is SGHVS and CDR2 FQNEAQ. This CDR3 has 15 amino acids. CDR3 in amino acids: CASSSLWDSGTEAFF. CDR3 nucleotide sequence: TGTGCCAGCAGCTCTCTATGGGATTCCGGCACTGAAGCTTTCTTT.

V usage is TRBV7-2 and J usage is TRBJ2-1, with D unclear. Germline CDR1 and CDR2: SGHTA and FQGNSA. V shed 2 bases and J shed 6 bases, with 17 bases lying between them. The length of the CDR3 is 16 residues. CDR3 region: CASSLFGEVYSNEQFF. The CDR3, as DNA: TGTGCCAGCAGCTTATTTGGGGAAGTTTACAGCAATGAGCAGTTCTTC.

This clone was observed a handful of times. The DNA for the CDR3 is TGTGCCAGCAGCCTTGACAACACCGGGGAGCTGTTTTTT. This sequence encodes CASSLDNTGELFF. This chain uses TRBV5-4 with TRBJ2-2; D remains unclear. The germline CDR1 and CDR2 sequences are SGHNT and YYREEE (reference sequence). V lost 4 bases to trimming and J lost 2 bases, with 6 bases between them. The CDR3 contains 13 residues.

V and J are TRBV25-1 and TRBJ1-1; D is uncertain. The germline CDR1 and CDR2 sequences are MGHDK and SYGVNS. V shed 7 bases and J shed 2 bases, with 14 bases lying between them. The CDR3 length is 14 residues. The CDR3 region is CASKANGENTEAFF. The CDR3, as DNA: TGTGCCAGCAAAGCGAACGGAGAAAACACTGAAGCTTTCTTT.

The chain is built from TRBV19 and TRBJ2-7; TRBD2 matches 11 bases. CDR3 length: 15 amino acids. Losses at the gene ends were 3 bases for V and 3 bases for J; bases not matched to a gene: 4. Germline CDR1 and CDR2: LNHDA and SQIVND (reference sequence). CDR3 nucleotides: TGTGCCAGTAGTATCGGGACTAGCGGAATCTACGAGCAGTACTTC. Encoded protein: CASSIGTSGIYEQYF.

The V and J genes are TRBV24-1 and TRBJ1-1, with 9 bases matching TRBD1. The V and J ends lost 3 bases and 4 bases, in that order; junction bases with no gene match: 2. The CDR3 length is 14 residues. The V gene's germline CDR1 is KGHDR and CDR2 SFDVKD. The CDR3 DNA reads TGTGCCACCAGTGATAGGACAGGGGCCACTGAAGCTTTCTTT. It yields the protein CATSDRTGATEAFF.

A note on this clone: Sequence at one end of the junction differs from germline and may be a read error. The V gene is TRBV7-2, the J gene TRBJ1-2; a weak D match, TRBD1 (6 bases). Germline V gene sequence: CDR1 SGHTA, CDR2 FQGNSA. This CDR3 spans 14 amino acids. The CDR3 coding sequence is TGTGCCAGCTGCTTGGAGGGACACGTCTATGGCTACACCTTC. As protein: CASCLEGHVYGYTF. Together with reference TRBV7-2 and TRBJ1-2, the CDR3 gives the full variable domain: GAGVSQSPSNKVTEKGKDVELRCDPISGHTALYWYRQSLGQGLEFLIYFQGNSAPDKSGLPSDRFSAERTGGSVSTLTIQRTQQEDSAVYLCASCLEGHVYGYTFGSGTRLTVV.

V is TRBV7-2 and J is TRBJ2-5; 13 nucleotides match TRBD2. V shed 4 bases, J shed 2 bases, and the junction held 7 bases outside the gene matches. This CDR3 is 17 amino acids long. Germline CDR1 reads SGHTA; CDR2 reads FQGNSA. In DNA form, the CDR3 reads TGTGCCAGCAGCTCGGGACTAGCGGGACGAAGACAAGAGACCCAGTACTTC. Protein product: CASSSGLAGRRQETQYF.

This clone showed up just once. This chain links TRBV6-6 with TRBJ2-3, with D perhaps TRBD1 or TRBD2 (6 bases each). The CDR3 extends over 15 amino acids. Trimming cost V 5 bases and J 0 bases, with 12 bases left between them. Germline CDR1 and CDR2: MNHNY and SVGAGI (reference sequence). CDR3 nucleotide sequence: TGTGCCAGCAGTAACCGGGGGACAAGCACAGATACGCAGTATTTT. Amino acid sequence: CASSNRGTSTDTQYF.

This clone was observed a single time. The chain recombines TRBV30 with TRBJ1-3; no clear D gene. Trimming cost V 0 bases and J 1 base, with 7 bases left between them. CDR3 length equals 14 residues. From germline, CDR1 is GTSNPN and CDR2 SVGIG (reference sequence). The CDR3 bases are TGTGCCTGGAGTGTACTCCGATCTGGAAACACCATATATTTT. This codes for CAWSVLRSGNTIYF.

V usage is TRBV19 and J usage is TRBJ2-1, with 11 nucleotides matching TRBD2. CDR3 length: 19 residues. Germline V CDR1 and CDR2: LNHDA, SQIVND (reference sequence). J lost 4 bases, V lost 0 bases, and 11 bases had no gene match. CDR3 bases: TGTGCCAGTAGTATAGATACCCGGATAGCGGGGGGGCCGTACAATGAGCAGTTCTTC. Its translation: CASSIDTRIAGGPYNEQFF.

The J gene is TRBJ2-3, the V gene TRBV24-1; the D is unclear. V lost 0 bases and J lost 6, with 9 bases in between. Germline V CDR1 and CDR2: KGHDR, SFDVKD. The CDR3 length is 14 residues. CDR3 nucleotide sequence: TGTGCCACCAGTGATTTGATTAGGGCTGATACGCAGTATTTT. It codes for CATSDLIRADTQYF.

This chain connects TRBV7-9 to TRBJ2-7, with 8 bases matching TRBD1. The CDR3 is 15 amino acids. The V segment lost 1 base and the J segment 3 bases; nucleotides outside the gene matches: 5. Germline V gives CDR1 SEHNR, CDR2 FQNEAQ (reference sequence). The CDR3 nucleotides are TGTGCCAGCAGCTTAGGACAGGGGATTATCTACGAGCAGTACTTC. This translates into CASSLGQGIIYEQYF. Using reference TRBV7-9 and TRBJ2-7 for the parts outside the CDR3, the full variable domain is DTGVSQNPRHKITKRGQNVTFRCDPISEHNRLYWYRQTLGQGPEFLTYFQNEAQLEKSRLLSDRFSAERPKGSFSTLEIQRTEQGDSAMYLCASSLGQGIIYEQYFGPGTRLTVT.

The chain carries TRBV10-3 and TRBJ1-2; 8 bases are a match to TRBD1. CDR1 and CDR2 from the germline V gene are ENHRY and SYGVKD. V dropped 0 bases and J dropped 5; count of bases not matched to a gene: 11. The CDR3 consists of 17 residues. The CDR3 reads CAISESFSQGARYGYTF. In nucleotides, the CDR3 is TGTGCCATCAGTGAGTCGTTTAGCCAGGGGGCGCGTTATGGCTACACCTTC.

The J gene is TRBJ1-1, the V gene TRBV19; TRBD1 is a possible D gene (6 bases). The CDR3 is made up of 15 amino acids. Looked up from germline, CDR1 is LNHDA and CDR2 is SQIVND (reference sequence). V gave up 7 bases and J gave up 3 bases, with 18 bases separating them. The CDR3 spells CASKYRGQSYTEAFF. The CDR3 DNA reads TGTGCCAGTAAGTATAGGGGACAAAGTTACACTGAAGCTTTCTTT.